This T cell receptor beta chain derives from a study of cytomegalovirus exposure and HLA in healthy donors. Broader study findings: Per a prior analysis, the majority of TCR beta V segments were productive roughly 90% or roughly 30% of the time. A missense DCLRE1C variant was associated with V- and J-gene trimming of TCR beta chains in a later analysis, and an independent cohort replicated the association.

Use of 60 Vbeta and 13 Jbeta primers characterized the PCR. The table came from immunoSEQ multiplex PCR; TCRdb's copy has only in-frame clones and leaves some out. The data hold more than 150,000 clones, with around 80% observed a single time. Germline CDR1 reads SGDLS; CDR2 reads YYNGEE. The CDR3 consists of 18 residues. Losses at the gene ends were 3 bases for V and 7 bases for J; bases not matched to a gene: 20. In regard to this clone: The antigen is unknown.

The sequence came from a man between 18 and 29 years old in good health and CMV-seronegative. This chain joins TRBV9 and TRBJ2-7; 9 positions match TRBD2. Material: PBMCs. CDR3 residues: CASSADPPPAGGPGEQYF. CDR3 coding DNA: TGTGCCAGCAGCGCAGACCCACCACCGGCGGGAGGGCCAGGAGAGCAGTACTTC.